The source of this T cell receptor beta chain is a study of blood T cell repertoires in COVID-19. Study as a whole: The United States, Italy and Spain were the sources of the acute and convalescent COVID-19 samples. PBMCs, B-cell-depleted T cells, or T cells provided the cDNA or gDNA that made up the material.

The CDR3 is 16 amino acids. Germline V gene lookup returns CDR1 SGHNT and CDR2 YENEEA. V lost 3 bases to trimming and J lost 4 bases; unmatched junction nucleotides: 9. In the authors' methods: Using reference gene primer amplification, nucleated cell counts were estimated. Using immunoSEQ multiplex PCR, the repertoire was profiled, and TCRdb retains in-frame clones only, with some absent. V, J and clone size are taken as reported in that table, and D and trimming were inferred from the DNA itself. The sample has about 310,000 clones; approximately 87% are singletons. Sequencing was carried out using peripheral blood. J is TRBJ1-3 and V is TRBV11-3, with 7 bases lining up with TRBD1. The sequence derives from a woman between 45 and 60 years old who had recovered from COVID-19. This CDR3 reads CASSFGGGSTGNTIYF. In DNA form, the CDR3 reads TGTGCCAGCAGCTTTGGAGGGGGCAGTACCGGAAACACCATATATTTT.